Below are 7 T cell receptor beta chains sequenced from a single sample in a study of blood T cell repertoires in COVID-19. Method: immunoSEQ multiplex PCR; TCRdb's copy keeps in-frame clones and lacks some. The data show around 150,000 clones, around 87% seen once. Sequencing was carried out using peripheral blood. Receptor source: a man between 45 and 60 years old with active COVID-19.

The chain carries TRBV7-3 and TRBJ2-2, with D possibly matching TRBD2 (5 bases). Germline V gene sequence: CDR1 SGHTA, CDR2 FQGTGA. CDR3 length equals 14 residues. The germline V and J ends were trimmed by 1 base and 5 bases, with 8 bases remaining between them. For the CDR3, the DNA is TGTGCCAGCAGCTTAATGGAGGCGACCGGGGAGCTGTTTTTT. It encodes CASSLMEATGELFF.

The chain combines TRBV13 with TRBJ2-4, with D maybe TRBD2 (7 bases). Germline V gene lookup returns CDR1 PRHDT and CDR2 FYEKMQ (reference sequence). The CDR3 extends over 16 amino acids. V was trimmed by 1 base and J by 5 bases, leaving 15 bases between them. The CDR3: CASSLAGGLSENIQYF. DNA for the CDR3: TGTGCCAGCAGCTTAGCGGGGGGCCTATCTGAAAACATTCAGTACTTC.

The chain employs TRBV7-9 and TRBJ1-1; D uncertain. The germline CDR1 and CDR2 sequences are SEHNR and FQNEAQ (reference sequence). The CDR3 length is 15 residues. V shed 5 bases and J shed 3 bases, with 16 bases lying between them. CDR3 loop: CASSLNPHTDTEAFF. As DNA, the CDR3 is TGTGCCAGCAGCCTAAACCCGCATACCGACACTGAAGCTTTCTTT.

V gene TRBV2 combines with J gene TRBJ2-5, with TRBD2 identical over 8 bases. V was clipped by 4 bases and J by 7 bases; unmatched bases: 14. Germline lookup yields CDR1 SNHLY and CDR2 FYNNEI. The CDR3 length is 16 residues. CDR3 residues: CASSGGSGAKSGTQYF. The CDR3 DNA is TGTGCCAGCAGTGGTGGTAGCGGGGCAAAATCGGGGACCCAGTACTTC.

The chain uses TRBV5-4 and TRBJ2-7; 8 bases are shared with TRBD2. Germline loops: CDR1 SGHNT, CDR2 YYREEE (reference sequence). V was clipped by 3 bases and J by 3 bases; unmatched bases: 5. The CDR3 is 14 amino acids. The DNA for the CDR3 is TGTGCCAGCAGCTACGGAGCGGGGGTCTACGAGCAGTACTTC. Its protein product is CASSYGAGVYEQYF.

This clone was counted between two and nine times. The rearrangement uses TRBV7-9 and TRBJ2-1; D possibly corresponds to TRBD1 (6 bases). This CDR3 has 14 amino acids. The V gene's germline CDR1 is SEHNR and CDR2 FQNEAQ (reference sequence). Trimming left V 5 bases short and J 8 bases short, with 16 bases between. The CDR3 DNA sequence: TGTGCCAGCAGCCATCGGACAGACAAGCATGAGCAGTTCTTC. Translated, it gives CASSHRTDKHEQFF.

The rearrangement uses TRBV11-2 and TRBJ1-1; no clear D. Per the germline V gene, CDR1 is SGHAT and CDR2 is FQNNGV. Between the trimmed V and J ends, which lost 2 bases and 7 bases, there was a span of 11 bases. This CDR3 region has 13 residues. The CDR3 coding sequence is TGTGCCAGCAGCTTATTAATCCAGTTTGAAGCTTTCTTT. It is translated as CASSLLIQFEAFF.